This TCR beta chain originates from a study of T cell responses to AZD1222 COVID-19 vaccine. General observations from the study: Among the donors, most were white British and more were female, and clonal diversity was possibly underestimated. A rise in Spike-specific TCR breadth and depth followed two AZD1222 doses. Within unmutated variant regions lay the reported targets of nearly half of spike-specific TCRs. At study baseline, merely five or six AZD1222 recipients were seropositive.

Data came from immunoSEQ multiplex PCR; TCRdb stores just in-frame clones and leaves some out. The sample records about 100,000 clones, 85% to 95% being singletons. Looked up from germline, CDR1 is LGHDT and CDR2 is YNNKEL (reference sequence). The CDR3 runs 16 residues. The ends lost 4 bases at V and 3 bases at J; junction bases unmatched: 7. As regards this clone: The antigen is unknown.

The origin of this receptor is an adult in good health. This specimen consisted of peripheral blood, obtained on day 0 of AZD1222 vaccination. The V and J genes are TRBV3-1 (or the pseudogene TRBV3-2) and TRBJ1-5; 9 bases fit TRBD1. CDR3 amino acids: CASSPGTGTPNQPQHF. The CDR3 nucleotides are TGTGCCAGCAGCCCCGGGACAGGGACCCCCAATCAGCCCCAGCATTTT.